This T cell receptor beta chain was retrieved from a study of technical replicates of blood from a handful of donors. V lost 2 bases to trimming and J lost 1 base, with 17 bases between them. Germline CDR1 reads SEHNR; CDR2 reads FQNEAQ (reference sequence). This CDR3 spans 17 amino acids. The assay was immunoSEQ multiplex PCR, and TCRdb's table has in-frame clones only and misses some. The data show approximately 74,000 clones, roughly 98% seen once. The specimen sequenced was T cells isolated from PBMCs. This chain joins TRBV7-9 and TRBJ1-1; maybe TRBD1 (5 bases). The sequence was collected from a human donor in good health. For the CDR3, the DNA is TGTGCCAGCAGCTTAATCGGGCAGGGTAAAGGGAACACTGAAGCTTTCTTT. Translation gives CASSLIGQGKGNTEAFF.